This T cell receptor beta chain emerged from a study of T cells in Graves' hyperthyroidism and ophthalmopathy. Study-level findings and limits: In the blood, most expanded thyroid clonotypes above 0.001 appeared as well.

Many counts were recorded for this clonotype. Its antigen is unknown. Using RNA transcripts as the source, TCR beta CDR3 regions were amplified. In the first-round RT-PCR of the TCR CDR3, the HTBI primer set was used. One entry per CDR3 protein results from TCRdb running MiXCR on the multiplex PCR reads. This table holds some 500,000 distinct CDR3 sequences, approximately 15% found once. The V and J ends lost 3 bases and 0 bases, in that order; junction bases with no gene match: 5. The CDR3 totals 16 residues. Per the germline V gene, CDR1 is SGDLS and CDR2 is YYNGEE. This receptor was taken from a young woman with Graves' hyperthyroidism. This chain connects TRBV9 to TRBJ2-1; 8 nucleotides match TRBD1. Sequenced input: blood. CDR3 residues: CASSETGAGSYNEQFF. The CDR3 coding sequence is TGTGCCAGCAGCGAGACAGGGGCTGGCTCCTACAATGAGCAGTTCTTC.